Following are 5 T cell receptor beta chains from one sample sequenced in a study of blood T cell repertoires in COVID-19. Measured with immunoSEQ multiplex PCR; TCRdb has only the in-frame clones, and not every one. The data hold under 110,000 clones, with about two thirds observed a single time. The material sequenced was peripheral blood. Receptors were obtained from a human donor with acute or convalescent COVID-19. The donor label of this sample is uncertain.

The gene calls are TRBV11-3 and TRBJ2-7; 7 bases are a match to TRBD1. The CDR3 runs to 14 residues. With V trimmed by 5 bases and J by 2 bases, 6 bases remained unmatched. Per the germline V gene, CDR1 is SGHNT and CDR2 is YENEEA. The DNA of the CDR3 is TGTGCCAGCAGCCCTGGACAGGCACCCTACGAGCAGTACTTC. This encodes CASSPGQAPYEQYF.

This clone appeared a few times. The CDR3 DNA reads as TGTGCCAGCAGCTTGGGGCAGCGATCACAGGCGAGCGACACCGGGGAGCTGTTTTTT. Encoded protein: CASSLGQRSQASDTGELFF. This chain uses TRBV5-6 with TRBJ2-2, with D tentatively TRBD1 (5 bases). This CDR3 region has 19 residues. The V gene's germline CDR1 is SGHDT and CDR2 YYEEEE. Trimming stripped 0 bases from V and 3 bases from J, with 21 bases between.

This clone was picked up a small number of times. The chain carries TRBV19 and TRBJ2-5; the D gene is possibly TRBD2 (6 bases). The length of the CDR3 is 13 residues. Germline V gives CDR1 LNHDA, CDR2 SQIVND (reference sequence). V was pared by 2 bases and J by 5 bases, with 9 bases between. CDR3 bases: TGTGCCAGTAGTATACTTGGGGGGGAGACCCAGTACTTC. Amino acid sequence: CASSILGGETQYF.

This clone was found a few times. At one boundary the junction diverges from the germline segment, which might be a read error. The chain has TRBV5-1 and TRBJ1-6, with a possible D match to TRBD1 (6 bases). The CDR3 extends over 15 amino acids. The germline CDR1 and CDR2 sequences are SGHRS and YFSETQ. The CDR3 region is CASSRGDTDNSPLHF. The CDR3 region has the DNA TGCGCGAGCAGCCGGGGGGACACAGATAATTCACCCCTCCACTTT.

This clone was observed a handful of times. J is TRBJ2-3 and V is TRBV11-1; D perhaps matches TRBD1 (6 bases). Trimming removed 4 bases from V and 4 bases from J, with 15 bases in between. The V gene's germline CDR1 is SGHAT and CDR2 FQDESV (reference sequence). This CDR3 region has 15 residues. The CDR3, as DNA: TGTGCCAGCAGCTCGACAGGTTTTGGTCCAGATACGCAGTATTTT. Translation gives CASSSTGFGPDTQYF.